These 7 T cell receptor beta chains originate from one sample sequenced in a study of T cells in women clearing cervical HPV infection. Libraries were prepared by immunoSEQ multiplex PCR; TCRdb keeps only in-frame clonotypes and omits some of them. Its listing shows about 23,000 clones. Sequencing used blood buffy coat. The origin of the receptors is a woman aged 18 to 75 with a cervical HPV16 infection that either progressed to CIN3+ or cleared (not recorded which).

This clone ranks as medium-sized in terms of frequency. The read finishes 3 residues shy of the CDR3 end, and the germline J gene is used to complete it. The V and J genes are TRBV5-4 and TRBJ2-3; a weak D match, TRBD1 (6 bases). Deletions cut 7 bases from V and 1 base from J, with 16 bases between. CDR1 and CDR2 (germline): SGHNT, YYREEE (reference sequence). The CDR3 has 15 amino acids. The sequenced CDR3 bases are TGTGCCAGCGCTTTGTCGGGACATGGCACAGATACG. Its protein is CASALSGHGTDT. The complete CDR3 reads CASALSGHGTDTQYF.

The CDR3 loop is CASSNGLAGFTDTQYF. Incomplete CDR3 DNA: TGTGCCAGCAGCAACGGACTAGCGGGATTCACAGATACG. The rearrangement joins TRBV7-3 to TRBJ2-3, with 12 bases aligning to TRBD2. The CDR3 end is not reached by the read, which stops 3 residues before it; the germline J gene fills it in. The CDR3 length is 16 residues. Trimming took 5 bases from V and 2 from J; bases not matched to a gene: 5. Germline V gene sequence: CDR1 SGHTA, CDR2 FQGTGA. Combining the CDR3 with reference TRBV7-3 and TRBJ2-3 gives the whole variable domain GAGVSQTPSNKVTEKGKYVELRCDPISGHTALYWYRQSLGQGPEFLIYFQGTGAADDSGLPNDRFFAVRPEGSVSTLKIQRTERGDSAVYLCASSNGLAGFTDTQYFGPGTRLTVL.

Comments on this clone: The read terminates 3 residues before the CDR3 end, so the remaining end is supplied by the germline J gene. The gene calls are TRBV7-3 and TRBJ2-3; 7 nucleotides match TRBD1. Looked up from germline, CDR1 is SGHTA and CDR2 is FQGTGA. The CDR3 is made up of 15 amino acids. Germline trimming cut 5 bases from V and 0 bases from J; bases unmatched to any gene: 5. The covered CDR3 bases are TGTGCCAGCAGCAGAGGGACAGTCAGCACAGATACG. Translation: CASSRGTVSTDT. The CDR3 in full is CASSRGTVSTDTQYF.

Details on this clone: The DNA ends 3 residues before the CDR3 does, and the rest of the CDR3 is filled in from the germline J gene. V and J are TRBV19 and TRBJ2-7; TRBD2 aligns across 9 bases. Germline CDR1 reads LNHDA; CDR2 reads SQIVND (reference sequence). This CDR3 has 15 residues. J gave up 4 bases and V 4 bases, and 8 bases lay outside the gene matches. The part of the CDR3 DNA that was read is TGTGCCAGTAGTAGTAGCGGGAGATCGGATTACGAG. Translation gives CASSSSGRSDYE. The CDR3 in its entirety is CASSSSGRSDYEQYF. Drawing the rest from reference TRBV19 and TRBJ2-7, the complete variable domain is DGGITQSPKYLFRKEGQNVTLSCEQNLNHDAMYWYRQDPGQGLRLIYYSQIVNDFQKGDIAEGYSVSREKKESFPLTVTSAQKNPTAFYLCASSSSGRSDYEQYFGPGTRLTVT.

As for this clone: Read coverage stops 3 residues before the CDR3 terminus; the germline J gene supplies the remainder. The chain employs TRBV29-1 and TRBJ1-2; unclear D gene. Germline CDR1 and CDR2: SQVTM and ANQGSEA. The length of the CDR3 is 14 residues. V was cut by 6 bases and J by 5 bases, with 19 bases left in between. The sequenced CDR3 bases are TGCAGCGTCCCCCGGGGTCGGAGAGATTATGGC. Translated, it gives CSVPRGRRDYG. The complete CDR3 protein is CSVPRGRRDYGYTF.

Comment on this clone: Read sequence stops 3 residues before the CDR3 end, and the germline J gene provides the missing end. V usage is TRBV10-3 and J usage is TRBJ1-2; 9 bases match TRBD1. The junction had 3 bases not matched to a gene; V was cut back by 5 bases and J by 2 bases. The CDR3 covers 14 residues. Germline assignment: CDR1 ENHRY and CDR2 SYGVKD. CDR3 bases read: TGTGCCATCAGTCTCGACAGGGGGAACTATGGC. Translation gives CAISLDRGNYG. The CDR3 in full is CAISLDRGNYGYTF.

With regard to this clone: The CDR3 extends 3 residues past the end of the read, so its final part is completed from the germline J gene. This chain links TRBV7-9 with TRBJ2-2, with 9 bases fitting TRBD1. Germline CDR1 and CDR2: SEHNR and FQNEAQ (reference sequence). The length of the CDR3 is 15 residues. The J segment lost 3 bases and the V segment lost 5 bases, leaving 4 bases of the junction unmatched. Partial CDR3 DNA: TGTGCCAGCAGCCTGGGACAGGGAGACACCGGGGAG. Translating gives CASSLGQGDTGE. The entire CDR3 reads CASSLGQGDTGELFF.